This entry concerns a single T cell receptor beta chain. The CDR3 runs 17 residues. The germline CDR1 and CDR2 sequences are SGHVS and FNYEAQ. J lost 0 bases, V lost 6 bases, and 8 bases had no gene match. This entry belongs to a study of patients and donors after allogeneic stem cell transplantation. One entry per CDR3 protein, called by TCRdb with MiXCR from the RT-PCR reads. The data hold approximately 220,000 distinct CDR3 sequences, with around two fifths observed a single time. This chain uses TRBV7-6 with TRBJ2-6, with 7 bases matching TRBD2. The TCR originated in a human donor who was either an allogeneic HSCT recipient or a stem cell or donor lymphocyte infusion donor (not recorded which). It is not recorded whose cells these are; they may come from a transplant donor. The sample consisted of blood, either unsorted or a sorted T cell fraction (not recorded which). The CDR3 DNA reads as TGTGCCAGCAGTTCCCCCGGGGGGAACTCTGGGGCCAACGTCCTGACTTTC. This codes for CASSSPGGNSGANVLTF.